One sample yielded the 19 T cell receptor beta chains listed below, sequenced in a study of control samples from healthy donors and cancer patients. Method: immunoSEQ multiplex PCR; TCRdb's copy keeps in-frame clones and lacks some. The table lists around 200,000 clones, roughly 89% of them singletons. Source material: blood. These receptors were obtained from a woman aged 25 to 39 in good health.

J is TRBJ1-4 and V is TRBV18, with 8 bases aligning to TRBD1. Germline V gene lookup returns CDR1 KGHSH and CDR2 LQKENI. CDR3 size: 18 residues. The J segment lost 2 bases and the V segment lost 4 bases, leaving 12 bases of the junction unmatched. The CDR3 loop reads CASSQFQGARFTNEKLFF. The CDR3 nucleotides read TGTGCCAGCTCACAATTCCAGGGGGCGAGGTTTACTAATGAAAAACTGTTTTTT.

This chain connects TRBV7-3 to TRBJ2-6; either TRBD1 or TRBD2 may fit D (5 bases each). The V end was cut by 2 bases, the J end by 1 base, with 12 bases between. Germline loops: CDR1 SGHTA, CDR2 FQGTGA. The CDR3 has 17 amino acids. In nucleotides, the CDR3 is TGTGCCAGCAGCTTACATGGGGGAGCATCTGGGGCCAACGTCCTGACTTTC. Amino acids: CASSLHGGASGANVLTF.

CDR3 protein: CASTTSGGRGTGELFF. CDR3 sequence (DNA): TGTGCCAGCACGACTAGCGGGGGGCGGGGCACCGGGGAGCTGTTTTTT. The chain employs TRBV21-1 and TRBJ2-2; the table's D call TRBD2 went unverified against the DNA. TRBV21-1 is a known pseudogene. The CDR3 has 16 amino acids.

This chain links TRBV28 with TRBJ2-7; 7 bases map to TRBD1. Germline V gene lookup returns CDR1 MDHEN and CDR2 SYDVKM. Trimming took 5 bases from V and 5 from J; bases not matched to a gene: 9. This CDR3 region has 14 residues. The CDR3: CASSPVDRANEQYF. CDR3 nucleotides: TGTGCCAGCAGTCCCGTCGACAGGGCTAACGAGCAGTACTTC.

The J gene is TRBJ2-2, the V gene TRBV27, with D possibly being TRBD1 (5 bases). Germline assignment: CDR1 MNHEY and CDR2 SMNVEV (reference sequence). V lost 3 bases and J 4 bases, leaving 9 bases between the germline ends. CDR3 size: 14 residues. CDR3 loop: CASSLARATGELFF. In nucleotides, the CDR3 is TGTGCCAGCAGTTTGGCCAGGGCCACCGGGGAGCTGTTTTTT.

The chain employs TRBV18 and TRBJ1-4; 9 bases are shared with TRBD1. This CDR3 is built from 17 residues. Germline-derived CDR1 and CDR2 are KGHSH and LQKENI. Trimming at V came to 1 base and at J to 4 bases, leaving 7 bases not matched to a gene. The CDR3 sequence is CASSPRPDRGNNEKLFF. In DNA, the CDR3 is TGTGCCAGCTCACCACGTCCGGACAGGGGAAATAATGAAAAACTGTTTTTT.

This sequence joins TRBV2 and TRBJ2-5, with 7 bases that match TRBD2. The CDR3 has 14 residues. Germline CDR1 is SNHLY and CDR2 is FYNNEI. V gave up 3 bases and J gave up 6 bases; unmatched junction bases: 7. The CDR3 sequence is CASSEGGSVQTQYF. The CDR3 region has the DNA TGTGCCAGCAGTGAGGGCGGGAGTGTCCAGACCCAGTACTTC.

This chain uses TRBV4-2 with TRBJ2-7; no firm D call. This CDR3 is built from 13 residues. V lost 1 base to trimming and J lost 6 bases, with 10 bases between them. Germline V gene sequence: CDR1 LGHNA, CDR2 YNFKEQ. The CDR3 region is CASSQVAKSEQYF. CDR3 bases: TGTGCCAGCAGCCAAGTGGCGAAGAGCGAGCAGTACTTC.

A single count supports this clone. The chain joins TRBV19 to TRBJ2-3; TRBD1 matches at 7 bases. The CDR3 contains 16 residues. In germline, CDR1 is LNHDA, CDR2 SQIVND (reference sequence). The ends lost 3 bases at V and 0 bases at J; junction bases unmatched: 6. The CDR3 loop is CASSITGQTSTDTQYF. Here the CDR3 DNA reads TGTGCCAGTAGTATTACGGGACAGACTAGCACAGATACGCAGTATTTT. Full variable domain (missing parts from reference TRBV19 and TRBJ2-3): DGGITQSPKYLFRKEGQNVTLSCEQNLNHDAMYWYRQDPGQGLRLIYYSQIVNDFQKGDIAEGYSVSREKKESFPLTVTSAQKNPTAFYLCASSITGQTSTDTQYFGPGTRLTVL.

With regard to this clone: This specimen includes other DNA sequences encoding the same CDR3. The chain links TRBV11-2 to TRBJ2-5; D is unclear. The CDR3 totals 13 residues. The germline CDR1 and CDR2 sequences are SGHAT and FQNNGV. Trimming shortened V by 1 base and J by 2 bases, and 5 bases separated the two germline ends. CDR3: CASSLGLQETQYF. CDR3 nucleotide sequence: TGTGCCAGCAGCTTAGGGCTGCAAGAGACCCAGTACTTC.

This rearrangement joins TRBV4-1 to TRBJ2-3, with 12 bases fitting TRBD2. The V gene's germline CDR1 is MGHRA and CDR2 YSYEKL. This CDR3 spans 19 amino acids. V lost 2 bases and J lost 2; bases outside the gene matches: 11. CDR3 amino acids: CASSQLAGGTHTHTDTQYF. CDR3 DNA: TGCGCCAGCAGCCAACTAGCGGGGGGGACACACACACACACAGATACGCAGTATTTT.

The chain combines TRBV2 with TRBJ2-1; 10 bases line up with TRBD1. This CDR3 contains 15 residues. Per germline, CDR1 SNHLY and CDR2 FYNNEI. The J segment lost 7 bases and the V segment lost 4 bases, leaving 7 bases of the junction unmatched. As DNA, the CDR3 is TGTGCCAGCAGTGGACAGGGGGCGAATTGGAATGAGCAGTTCTTC. This gives the protein CASSGQGANWNEQFF.

This chain links TRBV19 with TRBJ2-5, with TRBD1 identical over 11 bases. There are 16 residues in the CDR3. V lost 3 bases, J lost 2 bases, and 5 bases stayed unmatched. Germline loops: CDR1 LNHDA, CDR2 SQIVND (reference sequence). DNA of the CDR3: TGTGCCAGTAGTATGTGGGGGACAGGGGGGCAAGAGACCCAGTACTTC. Translating gives CASSMWGTGGQETQYF.

V gene TRBV5-1 combines with J gene TRBJ2-2; 8 bases match TRBD2. V shed 3 bases, J shed 4 bases, and the junction held 5 bases outside the gene matches. The CDR3 has 15 amino acids. Germline V gene data show CDR1 as SGHRS and CDR2 as YFSETQ. CDR3 bases: TGCGCCAGCAGCTATTCAGCGGGGGCCACCGGGGAGCTGTTTTTT. Translating gives CASSYSAGATGELFF. The whole variable domain, filled in from reference TRBV5-1 and TRBJ2-2, reads KAGVTQTPRYLIKTRGQQVTLSCSPISGHRSVSWYQQTPGQGLQFLFEYFSETQRNKGNFPGRFSGRQFSNSRSEMNVSTLELGDSALYLCASSYSAGATGELFFGEGSRLTVL.

With regard to this clone: Other DNA variants within this sample encode the same CDR3. This chain uses TRBV10-3 with TRBJ2-1; a possible D gene is TRBD2 (6 bases). The length of the CDR3 is 15 residues. V lost 0 bases, J lost 0 bases, and 6 bases lay in between. In germline, CDR1 is ENHRY, CDR2 SYGVKD. DNA of the CDR3: TGTGCCATCAGTGAGTCGGGGGGCTCCTACAATGAGCAGTTCTTC. It translates to CAISESGGSYNEQFF.

The DNA for the CDR3 is TGTGCCAGCAGCCCGAACAGGGCTAAACTGTTTTTT. It codes for CASSPNRAKLFF. The V and J genes are TRBV3-1 (or the pseudogene TRBV3-2) and TRBJ1-4; TRBD1 is a possible D gene (6 bases). Per the germline V gene, CDR1 is LGHDT and CDR2 is YNNKEL (reference sequence). The CDR3 totals 12 residues. Trimming pared 4 bases from V and 11 bases from J, leaving 11 bases between.

J is TRBJ1-2 and V is TRBV5-6, with D hard to call. The CDR3 totals 14 residues. With 0 bases removed from V and 1 base from J, the gap between germline ends came to 7 bases. Germline assignment: CDR1 SGHDT and CDR2 YYEEEE. DNA of the CDR3: TGTGCCAGCAGCTTGGAAGTAGATAACTATGGCTACACCTTC. Amino acids: CASSLEVDNYGYTF.

The chain employs TRBV29-1 and TRBJ1-4; 10 bases line up with TRBD1. The V and J ends lost 4 bases and 6 bases, in that order; junction bases with no gene match: 2. The CDR3 is 13 amino acids. Germline CDR1 reads SQVTM; CDR2 reads ANQGSEA. CDR3 in DNA: TGCAGCGTTGCCGGGACAGGGGATGAAAAACTGTTTTTT. Translation gives CSVAGTGDEKLFF. Using reference TRBV29-1 and TRBJ1-4 for the parts outside the CDR3, the full variable domain is SAVISQKPSRDICQRGTSLTIQCQVDSQVTMMFWYRQQPGQSLTLIATANQGSEATYESGFVIDKFPISRPNLTFSTLTVSNMSPEDSSIYLCSVAGTGDEKLFFGSGTQLSVL.

The chain carries TRBV7-9 and TRBJ1-1; D gene ambiguous. The V end was cut by 1 base, the J end by 0 bases, with 9 bases between. Germline V gives CDR1 SEHNR, CDR2 FQNEAQ (reference sequence). The CDR3 has 15 amino acids. CDR3 sequence reads: CASSLVAGMNTEAFF. The CDR3 DNA sequence: TGTGCCAGCAGCTTAGTTGCGGGGATGAACACTGAAGCTTTCTTT. Drawing the rest from reference TRBV7-9 and TRBJ1-1, the complete variable domain is DTGVSQNPRHKITKRGQNVTFRCDPISEHNRLYWYRQTLGQGPEFLTYFQNEAQLEKSRLLSDRFSAERPKGSFSTLEIQRTEQGDSAMYLCASSLVAGMNTEAFFGQGTRLTVV.